A single sample is the source of the 14 T cell receptor beta chains below, sequenced in a study of patients and donors after allogeneic stem cell transplantation (dated by TCRdb to the early 2020s). Library method: RT-PCR. Data came from a NextSeq 550. TCRdb applied fastp at Q25 and MiXCR to the public reads, then kept only in-frame beta chains. Entries are consolidated by CDR3 protein sequence, retaining the most common genes and DNA. A total of more than 850,000 distinct CDR3 sequences appear in this sample, about 20% of them only once. Of the sample, 6% is held by the ten largest clones. The sample was blood, either unsorted or a sorted T cell fraction (not recorded which). Source of these receptors: a human donor who was either an allogeneic HSCT recipient or a stem cell or donor lymphocyte infusion donor (not recorded which). It is not recorded whose cells these are; they may come from a transplant donor.

The V and J genes are TRBV4-1 and TRBJ2-3; D gene uncertain. With 0 bases removed from V and 3 bases from J, the gap between germline ends came to 13 bases. The CDR3 is made up of 16 amino acids. Germline V gene data show CDR1 as MGHRA and CDR2 as YSYEKL. In DNA, the CDR3 is TGCGCCAGCAGCCAAGAGGCATCCATCGGGACAGATACGCAGTATTTT. Protein: CASSQEASIGTDTQYF.

This clonotype was counted only a few times. The chain joins TRBV14 to TRBJ1-3; D is undetermined. With 3 bases removed from V and 3 bases from J, the gap between germline ends came to 6 bases. Germline CDR1 SGHDN, CDR2 FVKESK. This CDR3 is built from 13 residues. CDR3 in DNA: TGTGCCAGCAGCCACTCAGGTGGAAACACCATATATTTT. Residues: CASSHSGGNTIYF. The full variable domain, in which reference TRBV14 and TRBJ1-3 provide the parts outside the CDR3, is EAGVTQFPSHSVIEKGQTVTLRCDPISGHDNLYWYRRVMGKEIKFLLHFVKESKQDESGMPNNRFLAERTGGTYSTLKVQPAELEDSGVYFCASSHSGGNTIYFGEGSWLTVV.

This clonotype was seen more than once but under ten times. The chain employs TRBV5-1 and TRBJ2-5, with 7 positions matching TRBD1. V shed 4 bases and J 2 bases; nucleotides not matched to a gene: 2. CDR1 is SGHRS, CDR2 YFSETQ, per germline. The CDR3 totals 13 residues. CDR3 DNA: TGCGCCAGCAGCGGACAGGTTCAAGAGACCCAGTACTTC. This translates into CASSGQVQETQYF.

The rearrangement links TRBV21-1 to TRBJ2-7; TRBD1, the table's D call, lacks a check against the DNA. TRBV21-1 represents a pseudogene. The CDR3 runs 15 residues. The chain's CDR3 is CASIRWQGGSYEQYF. The CDR3 DNA reads TGTGCCAGCATCAGGTGGCAGGGGGGATCCTACGAGCAGTACTTC.

This clonotype was detected ten times or more. This sequence joins TRBV29-1 and TRBJ2-7; D unresolved. V lost 2 bases, J lost 0 bases, and 8 bases lay in between. From germline, CDR1 is SQVTM and CDR2 ANQGSEA. The CDR3 has 13 amino acids. The CDR3 reads CSVEMMSSYEQYF. The CDR3 DNA reads as TGCAGCGTTGAAATGATGAGCTCCTACGAGCAGTACTTC.

The chain combines TRBV12-3 or TRBV12-4 with TRBJ2-5, with 9 nucleotides matching TRBD1. J gave up 2 bases and V 6 bases, and 10 bases lay outside the gene matches. The CDR3 has 16 residues. For the CDR3, the DNA is TGTGCCAGCAGCCGATACAGGGGGCTTAGGCAAGAGACCCAGTACTTC. It yields the protein CASSRYRGLRQETQYF.

This chain connects TRBV5-1 to TRBJ2-3, with 14 bases lining up with TRBD2. The CDR3 sequence is 18 residues long. The germline gives CDR1 SGHRS, CDR2 YFSETQ. V trimming: 0 bases; J trimming: 5 bases; junction bases outside the gene matches: 8. CDR3 loop: CASSLAGTSGRSIDTQYF. Here the CDR3 DNA reads TGCGCCAGCAGCTTGGCCGGGACTAGCGGGAGAAGTATAGATACGCAGTATTTT.

In its sample, this clonotype was seen many times. The chain couples TRBV10-3 to TRBJ2-7, with 9 bases that match TRBD1. With V trimmed by 3 bases and J by 5 bases, 5 bases remained unmatched. Germline CDR1 ENHRY, CDR2 SYGVKD. The CDR3 contains 14 residues. Here the CDR3 reads CAISDGTGIDEQYF. The CDR3 coding sequence is TGTGCCATCAGTGATGGGACAGGGATCGACGAGCAGTACTTC.

A few counts support this clonotype. The gene calls are TRBV12-3 or TRBV12-4 and TRBJ1-3; D is ambiguous. Trimming stripped 3 bases from V and 0 bases from J, with 6 bases between. CDR3 length: 14 residues. The CDR3 DNA follows: TGTGCCAGCAGTTTGTCCAGCTCTGGAAACACCATATATTTT. Encoded protein: CASSLSSSGNTIYF.

The J gene is TRBJ1-2, the V gene TRBV21-1; the DNA was not compared with TRBD1, the D call given in the table. TRBV21-1 is listed as a pseudogene. The CDR3 has 17 residues. The CDR3 coding sequence is TGTGCCAGCAGCAAAGACGGACGACAGAGACGAAGCTATGGCTACACCTTC. It encodes CASSKDGRQRRSYGYTF.

This sequence joins TRBV27 and TRBJ2-1; 7 bases line up with TRBD2. Germline trimming cut 5 bases from V and 9 bases from J; bases unmatched to any gene: 16. There are 16 residues in the CDR3. Germline V gene lookup returns CDR1 MNHEY and CDR2 SMNVEV (reference sequence). The CDR3: CASSPFSSGPVFEQFF. In DNA form, the CDR3 reads TGTGCCAGCAGTCCCTTCTCTAGCGGACCTGTCTTTGAGCAGTTCTTC.

This sequence joins TRBV25-1 and TRBJ2-2; no definite D call. Germline values: CDR1 MGHDK, CDR2 SYGVNS. V was pared by 2 bases and J by 7 bases, with 20 bases between. This CDR3 comprises 17 residues. The CDR3 coding sequence is TGTGCCAGCAGTGAAGATGGTATAGCAAGGAACCACGGGGAGCTGTTTTTT. It specifies CASSEDGIARNHGELFF.

This chain links TRBV24-1 with TRBJ2-7; 7 positions agree with TRBD2. CDR3 length: 14 residues. Per germline, CDR1 KGHDR and CDR2 SFDVKD. J gave up 2 bases and V 6 bases, and 6 bases lay outside the gene matches. The CDR3 DNA is TGTGCCACCAGTCGGAGTGGGACTACCTACGAGCAGTACTTC. It specifies CATSRSGTTYEQYF.

The chain links TRBV14 to TRBJ1-5; D call uncertain. The germline V and J ends were trimmed by 6 bases and 0 bases, with 12 bases remaining between them. The germline gives CDR1 SGHDN, CDR2 FVKESK. The CDR3 sequence is 15 residues long. CDR3 sequence (DNA): TGTGCCAGCAGACCGCACTTATATAGCAATCAGCCCCAGCATTTT. This gives the protein CASRPHLYSNQPQHF. Looking up the rest from reference TRBV14 and TRBJ1-5 gives the full variable domain: EAGVTQFPSHSVIEKGQTVTLRCDPISGHDNLYWYRRVMGKEIKFLLHFVKESKQDESGMPNNRFLAERTGGTYSTLKVQPAELEDSGVYFCASRPHLYSNQPQHFGDGTRLSIL.